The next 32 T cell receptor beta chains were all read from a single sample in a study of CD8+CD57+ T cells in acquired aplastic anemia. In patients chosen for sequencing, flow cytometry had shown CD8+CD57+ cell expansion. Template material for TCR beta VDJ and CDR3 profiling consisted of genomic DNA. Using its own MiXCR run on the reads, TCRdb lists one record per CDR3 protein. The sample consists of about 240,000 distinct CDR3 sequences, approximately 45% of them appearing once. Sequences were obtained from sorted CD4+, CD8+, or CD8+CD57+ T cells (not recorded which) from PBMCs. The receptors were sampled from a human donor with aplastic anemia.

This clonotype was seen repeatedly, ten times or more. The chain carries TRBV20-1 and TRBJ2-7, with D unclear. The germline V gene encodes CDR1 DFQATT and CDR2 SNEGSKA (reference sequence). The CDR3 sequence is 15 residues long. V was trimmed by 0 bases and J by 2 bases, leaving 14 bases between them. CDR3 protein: CSARERAEKAYEQYF. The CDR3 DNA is TGCAGTGCTAGAGAAAGGGCAGAGAAAGCCTACGAGCAGTACTTC.

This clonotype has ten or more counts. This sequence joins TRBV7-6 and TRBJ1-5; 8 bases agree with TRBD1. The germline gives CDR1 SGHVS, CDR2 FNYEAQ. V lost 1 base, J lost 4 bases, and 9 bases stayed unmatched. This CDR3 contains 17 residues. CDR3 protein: CASSLGPDDRGNQPQHF. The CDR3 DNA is TGTGCCAGCAGCTTAGGACCCGATGACAGGGGTAATCAGCCCCAGCATTTT.

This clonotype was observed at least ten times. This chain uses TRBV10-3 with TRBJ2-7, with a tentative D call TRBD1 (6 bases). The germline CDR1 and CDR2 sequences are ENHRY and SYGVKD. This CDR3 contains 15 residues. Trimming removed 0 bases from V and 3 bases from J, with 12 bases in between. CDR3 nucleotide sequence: TGTGCCATCAGTGAGTCTACAGGGTTCGGCTACGAGCAGTACTTC. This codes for CAISESTGFGYEQYF.

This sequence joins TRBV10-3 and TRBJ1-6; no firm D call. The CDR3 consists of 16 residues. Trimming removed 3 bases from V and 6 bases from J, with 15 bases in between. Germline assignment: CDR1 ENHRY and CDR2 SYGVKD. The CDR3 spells CAISDISSGSNSPLHF. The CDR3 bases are TGTGCCATCAGTGACATCAGCAGCGGGAGTAATTCACCCCTCCACTTT.

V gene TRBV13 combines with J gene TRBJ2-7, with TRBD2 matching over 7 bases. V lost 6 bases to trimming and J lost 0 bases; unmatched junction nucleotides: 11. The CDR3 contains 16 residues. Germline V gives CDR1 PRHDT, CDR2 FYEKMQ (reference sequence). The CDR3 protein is CASSVSSGPSSYEQYF. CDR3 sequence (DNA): TGTGCCAGCAGTGTCTCTAGCGGTCCAAGCTCCTACGAGCAGTACTTC.

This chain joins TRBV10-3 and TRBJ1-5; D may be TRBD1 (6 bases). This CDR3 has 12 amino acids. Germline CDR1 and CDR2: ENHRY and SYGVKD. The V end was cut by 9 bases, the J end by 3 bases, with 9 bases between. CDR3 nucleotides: TGTGCCATTGGACAGTTCAATCAGCCCCAGCATTTT. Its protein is CAIGQFNQPQHF.

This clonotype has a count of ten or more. CDR3 protein: CASSSDGGLEQYF. As DNA, the CDR3 is TGTGCCAGCAGCTCGGACGGGGGTCTCGAGCAGTACTTC. V and J are TRBV5-6 and TRBJ2-7; the D gene is possibly TRBD2 (6 bases). The V gene lost 3 bases and the J gene lost 6 bases, with 13 bases spanning the gap. The CDR3 is 13 amino acids. The germline gives CDR1 SGHDT, CDR2 YYEEEE.

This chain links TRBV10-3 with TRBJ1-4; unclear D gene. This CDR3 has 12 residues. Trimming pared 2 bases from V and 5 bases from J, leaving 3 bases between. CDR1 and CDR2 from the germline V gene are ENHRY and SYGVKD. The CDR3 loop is CAISEVNEKLFF. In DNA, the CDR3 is TGTGCCATCAGTGAGGTAAATGAAAAACTGTTTTTT.

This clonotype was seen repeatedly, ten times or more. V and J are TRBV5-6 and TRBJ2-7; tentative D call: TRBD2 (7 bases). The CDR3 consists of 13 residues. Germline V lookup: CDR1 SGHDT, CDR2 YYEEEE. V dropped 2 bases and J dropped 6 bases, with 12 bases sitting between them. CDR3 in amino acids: CASSFGGRREQYF. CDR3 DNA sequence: TGTGCCAGCAGCTTCGGGGGGCGACGCGAGCAGTACTTC.

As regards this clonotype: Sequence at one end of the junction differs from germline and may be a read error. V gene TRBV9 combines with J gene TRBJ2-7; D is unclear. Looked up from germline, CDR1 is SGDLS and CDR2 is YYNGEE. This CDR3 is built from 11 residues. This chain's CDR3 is CAGSVVYEQYF. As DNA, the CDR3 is TGTGCCGGCAGCGTAGTTTACGAGCAGTACTTC.

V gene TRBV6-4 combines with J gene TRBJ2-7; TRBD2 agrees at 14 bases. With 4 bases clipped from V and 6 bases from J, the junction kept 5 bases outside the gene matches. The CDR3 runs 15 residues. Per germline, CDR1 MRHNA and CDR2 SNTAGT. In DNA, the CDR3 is TGTGCCAGCAGTGCCACCGGGACTAGCGGGAGCGAGCAGTACTTC. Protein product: CASSATGTSGSEQYF.

The CDR3 sequence is CASSLLVTSEYNEQFF. The CDR3 nucleotides read TGTGCCAGCAGCTTGTTGGTGACTAGCGAATACAATGAGCAGTTCTTC. The chain uses TRBV5-4 and TRBJ2-1; 8 nucleotides line up with TRBD2. The germline gives CDR1 SGHNT, CDR2 YYREEE (reference sequence). V gave up 1 base and J gave up 4 bases; unmatched junction bases: 7. The CDR3 has 16 amino acids.

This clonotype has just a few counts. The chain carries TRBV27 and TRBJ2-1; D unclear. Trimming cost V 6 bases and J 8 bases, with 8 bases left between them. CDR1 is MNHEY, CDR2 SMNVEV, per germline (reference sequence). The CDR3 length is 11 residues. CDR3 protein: CASRDIDEQFF. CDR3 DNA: TGTGCCAGCAGAGATATCGATGAGCAGTTCTTC.

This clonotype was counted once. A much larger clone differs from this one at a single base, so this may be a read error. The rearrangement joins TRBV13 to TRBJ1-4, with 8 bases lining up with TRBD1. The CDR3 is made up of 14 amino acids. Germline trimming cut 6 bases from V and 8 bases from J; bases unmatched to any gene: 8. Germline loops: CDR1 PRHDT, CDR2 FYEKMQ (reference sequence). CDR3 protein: CASRAGTGLEKLFF. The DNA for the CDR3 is TGTGCCAGCAGGGCCGGGACAGGCTTGGAAAAACTGTTTTTT.

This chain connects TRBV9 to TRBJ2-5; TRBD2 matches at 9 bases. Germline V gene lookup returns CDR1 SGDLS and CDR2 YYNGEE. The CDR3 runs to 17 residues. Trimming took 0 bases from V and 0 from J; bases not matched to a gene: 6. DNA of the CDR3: TGTGCCAGCAGCGTAGGCGTGGCGGGAGGGTACCAAGAGACCCAGTACTTC. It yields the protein CASSVGVAGGYQETQYF.

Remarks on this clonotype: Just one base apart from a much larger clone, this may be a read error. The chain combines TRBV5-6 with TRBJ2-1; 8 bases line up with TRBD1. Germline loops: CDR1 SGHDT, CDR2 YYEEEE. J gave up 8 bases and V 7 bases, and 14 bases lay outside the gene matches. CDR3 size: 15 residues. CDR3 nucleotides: TGTGCCAGCGGCTGGGAGGACAGGGAAGGCGATGAGCAGTTCTTC. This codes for CASGWEDREGDEQFF.

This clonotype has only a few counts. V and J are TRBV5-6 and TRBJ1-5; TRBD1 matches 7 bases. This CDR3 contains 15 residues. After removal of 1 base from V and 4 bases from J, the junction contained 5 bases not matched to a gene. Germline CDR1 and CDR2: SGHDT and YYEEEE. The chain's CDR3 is CASSLRQGWNQPQHF. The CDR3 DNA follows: TGTGCCAGCAGCTTGCGACAGGGATGGAATCAGCCCCAGCATTTT.

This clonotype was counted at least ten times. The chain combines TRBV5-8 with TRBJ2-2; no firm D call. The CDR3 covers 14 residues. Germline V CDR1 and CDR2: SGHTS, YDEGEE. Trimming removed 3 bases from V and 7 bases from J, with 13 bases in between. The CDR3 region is CASSSDMVGGELFF. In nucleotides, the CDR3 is TGTGCCAGCAGCTCAGATATGGTAGGCGGGGAGCTGTTTTTT.

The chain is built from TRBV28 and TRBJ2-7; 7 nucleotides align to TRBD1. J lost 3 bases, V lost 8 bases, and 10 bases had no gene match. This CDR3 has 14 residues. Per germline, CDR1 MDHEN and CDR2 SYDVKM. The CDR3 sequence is CASARTGENYEQYF. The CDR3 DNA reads TGTGCCAGCGCTCGAACAGGGGAAAACTACGAGCAGTACTTC.

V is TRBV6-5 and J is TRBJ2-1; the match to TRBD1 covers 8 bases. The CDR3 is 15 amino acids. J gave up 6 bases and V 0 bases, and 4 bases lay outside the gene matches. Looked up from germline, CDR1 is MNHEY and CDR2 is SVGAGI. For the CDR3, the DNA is TGTGCCAGCAGTTACTCGCCGGACAGGGCCAATGAGCAGTTCTTC. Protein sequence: CASSYSPDRANEQFF.

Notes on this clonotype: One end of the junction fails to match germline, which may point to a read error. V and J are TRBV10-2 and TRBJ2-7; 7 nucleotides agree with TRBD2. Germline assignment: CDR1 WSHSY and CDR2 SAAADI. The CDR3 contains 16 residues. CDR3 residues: CASSSQVTGGANEQYF. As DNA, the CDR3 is TGTGCCAGCAGCTCTCAGGTCACGGGAGGTGCCAACGAGCAGTACTTC.

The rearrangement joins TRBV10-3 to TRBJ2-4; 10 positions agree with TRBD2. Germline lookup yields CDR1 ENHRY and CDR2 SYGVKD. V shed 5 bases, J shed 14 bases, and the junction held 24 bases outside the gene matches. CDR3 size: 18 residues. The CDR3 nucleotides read TGTGCCATCAGTTGGACTAGCGGCCTCCAACAGCGGAATGGGTTCAAGTACTTC. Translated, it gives CAISWTSGLQQRNGFKYF.

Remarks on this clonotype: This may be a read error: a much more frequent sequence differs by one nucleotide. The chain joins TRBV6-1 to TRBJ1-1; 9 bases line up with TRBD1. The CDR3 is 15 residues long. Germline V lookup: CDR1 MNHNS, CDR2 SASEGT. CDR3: CASSDGDRANTGAFF. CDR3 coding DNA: TGTGCCAGCAGTGATGGGGACAGGGCGAACACTGGAGCTTTCTTT.

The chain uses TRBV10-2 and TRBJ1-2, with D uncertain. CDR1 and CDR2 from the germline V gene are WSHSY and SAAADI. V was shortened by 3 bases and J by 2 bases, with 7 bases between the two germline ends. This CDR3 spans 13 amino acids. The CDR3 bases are TGCGCCAGCAGTGATGATAGAAACTATGGCTACACCTTC. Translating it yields CASSDDRNYGYTF.

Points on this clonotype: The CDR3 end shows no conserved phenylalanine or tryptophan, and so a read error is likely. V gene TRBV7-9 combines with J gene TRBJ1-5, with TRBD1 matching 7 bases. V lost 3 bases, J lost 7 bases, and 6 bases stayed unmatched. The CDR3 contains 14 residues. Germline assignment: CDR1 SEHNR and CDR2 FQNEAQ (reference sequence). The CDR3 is CASSLETGEQPQHS. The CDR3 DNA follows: TGTGCCAGCAGCTTGGAAACAGGGGAACAGCCCCAGCATTCT.

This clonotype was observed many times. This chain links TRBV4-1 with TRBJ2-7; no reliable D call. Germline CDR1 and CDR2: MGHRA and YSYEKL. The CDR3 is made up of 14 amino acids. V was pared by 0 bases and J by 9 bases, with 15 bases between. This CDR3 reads CASSQEEPAGWQYF. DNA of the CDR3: TGCGCCAGCAGCCAAGAGGAACCGGCCGGGTGGCAGTACTTC.

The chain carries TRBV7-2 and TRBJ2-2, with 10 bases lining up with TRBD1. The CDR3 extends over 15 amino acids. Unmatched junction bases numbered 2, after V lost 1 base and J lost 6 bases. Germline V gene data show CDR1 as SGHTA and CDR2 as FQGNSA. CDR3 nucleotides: TGTGCCAGCAGCTTAGATGGGACAGGGGCCGGGGAGCTGTTTTTT. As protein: CASSLDGTGAGELFF.

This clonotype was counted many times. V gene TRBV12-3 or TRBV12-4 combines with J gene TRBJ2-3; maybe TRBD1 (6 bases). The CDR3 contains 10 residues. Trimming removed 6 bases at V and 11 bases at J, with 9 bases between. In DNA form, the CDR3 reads TGTGCCAGCAGGGGGGCTCGGCAGTATTTT. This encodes CASRGARQYF.

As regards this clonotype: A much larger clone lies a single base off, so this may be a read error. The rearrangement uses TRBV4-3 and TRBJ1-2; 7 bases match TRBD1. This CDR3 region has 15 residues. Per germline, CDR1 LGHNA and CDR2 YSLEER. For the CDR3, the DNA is TGCGCCAGCAGCCAAGGGGGACAGAATAACCATGGCTACACCTTC. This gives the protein CASSQGGQNNHGYTF.

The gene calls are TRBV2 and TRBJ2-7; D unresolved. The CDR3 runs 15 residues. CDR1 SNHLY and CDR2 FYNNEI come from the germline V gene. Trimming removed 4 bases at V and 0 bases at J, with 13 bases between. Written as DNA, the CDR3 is TGTGCCAGCAGTGCCTCGGGCCGTAGCTCCTACGAGCAGTACTTC. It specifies CASSASGRSSYEQYF.

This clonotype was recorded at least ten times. Written as DNA, the CDR3 is TGCAGCGTCGGAACGGGGAGCTCCTACAATGAGCAGTTCTTC. Its translation is CSVGTGSSYNEQFF. The genes are TRBV29-1 and TRBJ2-1; tentatively, D is TRBD2 (5 bases). The CDR3 is 14 residues long. Per the germline V gene, CDR1 is SQVTM and CDR2 is ANQGSEA. Trimming took off 6 bases at V and 0 bases at J, with 12 bases between the two ends.

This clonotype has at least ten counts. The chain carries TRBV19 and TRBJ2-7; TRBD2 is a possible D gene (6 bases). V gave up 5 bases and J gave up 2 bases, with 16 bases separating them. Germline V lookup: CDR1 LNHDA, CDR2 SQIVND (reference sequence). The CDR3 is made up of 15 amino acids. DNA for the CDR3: TGTGCCAGTAGTCCCCAGGACTACCCAGCCTACGAGCAGTACTTC. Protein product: CASSPQDYPAYEQYF.